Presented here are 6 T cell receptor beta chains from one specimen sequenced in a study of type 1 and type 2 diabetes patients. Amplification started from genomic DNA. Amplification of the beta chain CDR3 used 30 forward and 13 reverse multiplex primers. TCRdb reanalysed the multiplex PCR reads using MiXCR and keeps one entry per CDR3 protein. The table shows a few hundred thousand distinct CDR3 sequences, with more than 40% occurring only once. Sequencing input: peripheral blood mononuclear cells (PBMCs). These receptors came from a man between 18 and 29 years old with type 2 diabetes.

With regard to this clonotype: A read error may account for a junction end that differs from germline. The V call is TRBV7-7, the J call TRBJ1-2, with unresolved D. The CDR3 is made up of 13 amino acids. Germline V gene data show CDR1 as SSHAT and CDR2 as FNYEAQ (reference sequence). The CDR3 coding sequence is TGTGCTAGCAGCTTAGCACGATCCGATGGCTACACCTTC. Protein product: CASSLARSDGYTF.

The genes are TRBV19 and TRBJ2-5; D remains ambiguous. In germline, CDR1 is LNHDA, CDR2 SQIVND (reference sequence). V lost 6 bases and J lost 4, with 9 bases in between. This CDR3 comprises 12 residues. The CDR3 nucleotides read TGTGCCAGTAGCCCAGGCCCAGAGACCCAGTACTTC. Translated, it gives CASSPGPETQYF. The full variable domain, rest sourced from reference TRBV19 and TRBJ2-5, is DGGITQSPKYLFRKEGQNVTLSCEQNLNHDAMYWYRQDPGQGLRLIYYSQIVNDFQKGDIAEGYSVSREKKESFPLTVTSAQKNPTAFYLCASSPGPETQYFGPGTRLLVL.

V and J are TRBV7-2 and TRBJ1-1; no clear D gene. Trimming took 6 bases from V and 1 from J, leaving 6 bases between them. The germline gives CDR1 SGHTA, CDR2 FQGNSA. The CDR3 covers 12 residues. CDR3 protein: CASSWANTEAFF. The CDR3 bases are TGTGCCAGCAGTTGGGCGAACACTGAAGCTTTCTTT.

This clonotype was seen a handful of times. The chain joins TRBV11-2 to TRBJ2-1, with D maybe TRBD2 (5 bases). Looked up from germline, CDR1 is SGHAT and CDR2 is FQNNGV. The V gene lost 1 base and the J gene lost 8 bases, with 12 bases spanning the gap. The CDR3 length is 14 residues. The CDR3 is CASSLAYLGDEQFF. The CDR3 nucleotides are TGTGCCAGCAGCTTAGCCTACCTCGGGGATGAGCAGTTCTTC.

The CDR3 DNA is TGCAGTGCTAGCTCAGGCGCCCAGTACTTC. It yields the protein CSASSGAQYF. The chain carries TRBV20-1 and TRBJ2-5, with D uncertain. Germline loops: CDR1 DFQATT, CDR2 SNEGSKA (reference sequence). Trimming took 3 bases from V and 9 from J, leaving 8 bases between them. CDR3 length: 10 amino acids.

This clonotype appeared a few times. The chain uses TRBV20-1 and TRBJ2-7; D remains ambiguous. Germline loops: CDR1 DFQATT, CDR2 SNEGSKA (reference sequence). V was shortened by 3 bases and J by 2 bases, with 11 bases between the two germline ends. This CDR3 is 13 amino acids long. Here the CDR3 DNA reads TGCAGTGCTAGCAAGACACTACCCTACGAGCAGTACTTC. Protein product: CSASKTLPYEQYF.